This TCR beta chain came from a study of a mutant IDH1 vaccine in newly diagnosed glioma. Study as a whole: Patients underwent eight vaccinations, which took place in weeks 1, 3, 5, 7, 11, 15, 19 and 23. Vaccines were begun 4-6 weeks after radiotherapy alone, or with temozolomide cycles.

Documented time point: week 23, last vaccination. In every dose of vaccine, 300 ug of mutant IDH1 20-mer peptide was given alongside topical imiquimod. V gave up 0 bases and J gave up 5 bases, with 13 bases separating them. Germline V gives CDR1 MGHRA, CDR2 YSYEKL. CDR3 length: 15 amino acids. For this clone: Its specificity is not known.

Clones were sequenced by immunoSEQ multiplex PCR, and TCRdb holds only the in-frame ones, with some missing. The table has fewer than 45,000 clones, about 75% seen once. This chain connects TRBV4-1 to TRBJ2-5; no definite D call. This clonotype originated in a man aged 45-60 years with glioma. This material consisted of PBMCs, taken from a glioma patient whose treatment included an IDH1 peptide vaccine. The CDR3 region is CASSQEKDVGETQYF. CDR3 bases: TGCGCCAGCAGCCAAGAGAAGGACGTGGGGGAGACCCAGTACTTC.